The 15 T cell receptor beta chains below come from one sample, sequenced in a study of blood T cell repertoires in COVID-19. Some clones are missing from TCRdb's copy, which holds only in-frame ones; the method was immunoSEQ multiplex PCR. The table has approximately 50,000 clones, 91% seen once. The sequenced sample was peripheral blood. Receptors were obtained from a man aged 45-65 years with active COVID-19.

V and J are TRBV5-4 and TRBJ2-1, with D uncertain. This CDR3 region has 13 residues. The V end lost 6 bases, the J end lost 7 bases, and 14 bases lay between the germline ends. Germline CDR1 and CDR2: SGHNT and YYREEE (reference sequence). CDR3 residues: CASTPPGGNEQFF. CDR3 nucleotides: TGTGCCAGCACCCCCCCAGGTGGTAATGAGCAGTTCTTC. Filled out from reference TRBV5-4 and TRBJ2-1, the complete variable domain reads ETGVTQSPTHLIKTRGQQVTLRCSSQSGHNTVSWYQQALGQGPQFIFQYYREEENGRGNFPPRFSGLQFPNYSSELNVNALELDDSALYLCASTPPGGNEQFFGPGTRLTVL.

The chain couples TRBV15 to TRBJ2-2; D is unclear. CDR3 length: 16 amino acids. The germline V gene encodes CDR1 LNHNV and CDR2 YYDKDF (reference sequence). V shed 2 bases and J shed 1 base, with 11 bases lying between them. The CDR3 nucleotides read TGTGCCACCAGCAGACAAGACACACGGAACACCGGGGAGCTGTTTTTT. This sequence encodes CATSRQDTRNTGELFF.

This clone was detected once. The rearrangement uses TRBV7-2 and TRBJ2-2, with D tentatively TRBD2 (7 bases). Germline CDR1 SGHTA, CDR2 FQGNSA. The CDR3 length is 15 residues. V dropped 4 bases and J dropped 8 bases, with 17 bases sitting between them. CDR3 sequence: CASSSPGGLGGELFF. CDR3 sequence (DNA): TGTGCCAGCAGCTCTCCCGGGGGGCTGGGGGGGGAGCTGTTTTTT. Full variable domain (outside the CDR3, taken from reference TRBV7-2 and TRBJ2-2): GAGVSQSPSNKVTEKGKDVELRCDPISGHTALYWYRQSLGQGLEFLIYFQGNSAPDKSGLPSDRFSAERTGGSVSTLTIQRTQQEDSAVYLCASSSPGGLGGELFFGEGSRLTVL.

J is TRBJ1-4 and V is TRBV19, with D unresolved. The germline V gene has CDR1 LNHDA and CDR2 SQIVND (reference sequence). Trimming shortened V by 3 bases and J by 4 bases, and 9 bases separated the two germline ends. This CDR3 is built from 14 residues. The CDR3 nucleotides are TGTGCCAGTAGTATTCGGGGATTTAATGAAAAACTGTTTTTT. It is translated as CASSIRGFNEKLFF.

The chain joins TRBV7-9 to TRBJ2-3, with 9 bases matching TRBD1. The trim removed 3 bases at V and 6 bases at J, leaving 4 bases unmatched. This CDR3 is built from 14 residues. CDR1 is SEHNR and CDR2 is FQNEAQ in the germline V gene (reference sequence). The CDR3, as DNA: TGTGCCAGCAGCTTGGACAGGGGAAGCGATACGCAGTATTTT. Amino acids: CASSLDRGSDTQYF.

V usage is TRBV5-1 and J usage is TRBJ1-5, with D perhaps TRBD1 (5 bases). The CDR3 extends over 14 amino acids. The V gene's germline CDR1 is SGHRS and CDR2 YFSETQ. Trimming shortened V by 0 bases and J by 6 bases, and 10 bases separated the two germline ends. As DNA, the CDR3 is TGCGCCAGCAGCTTGGGACAGCCCGGTCAGCCCCAGCATTTT. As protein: CASSLGQPGQPQHF.

For the CDR3, the DNA is TGTGCCAGCAGGTCTTACTCCTACAATGAGCAGTTCTTC. Translating it yields CASRSYSYNEQFF. J is TRBJ2-1 and V is TRBV7-2; D is unclear. Germline V gene lookup returns CDR1 SGHTA and CDR2 FQGNSA. The CDR3 loop spans 13 amino acids. V lost 6 bases to trimming and J lost 0 bases, with 6 bases between them.

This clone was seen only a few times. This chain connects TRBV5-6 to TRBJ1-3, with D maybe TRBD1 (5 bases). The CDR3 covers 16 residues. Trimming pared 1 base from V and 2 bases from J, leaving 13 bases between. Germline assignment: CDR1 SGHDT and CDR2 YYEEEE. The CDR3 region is CASSLPGPRAGNTIYF. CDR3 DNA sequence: TGTGCCAGCAGCTTGCCCGGTCCCAGGGCTGGAAACACCATATATTTT.

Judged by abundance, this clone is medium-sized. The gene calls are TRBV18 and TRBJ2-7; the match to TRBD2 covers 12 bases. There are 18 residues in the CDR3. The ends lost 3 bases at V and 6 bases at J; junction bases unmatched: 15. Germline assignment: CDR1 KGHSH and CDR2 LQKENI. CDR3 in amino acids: CASSPKRTSGTQVSEQYF. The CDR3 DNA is TGTGCCAGCTCACCTAAACGGACTAGCGGGACCCAAGTCTCCGAGCAGTACTTC.

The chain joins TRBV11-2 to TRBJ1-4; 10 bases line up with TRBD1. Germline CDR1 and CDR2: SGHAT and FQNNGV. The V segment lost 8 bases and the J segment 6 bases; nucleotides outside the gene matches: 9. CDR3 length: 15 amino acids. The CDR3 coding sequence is TGTGCCAGCTCGTGGGGAGGGACAGGGGATGAAAAACTGTTTTTT. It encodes CASSWGGTGDEKLFF.

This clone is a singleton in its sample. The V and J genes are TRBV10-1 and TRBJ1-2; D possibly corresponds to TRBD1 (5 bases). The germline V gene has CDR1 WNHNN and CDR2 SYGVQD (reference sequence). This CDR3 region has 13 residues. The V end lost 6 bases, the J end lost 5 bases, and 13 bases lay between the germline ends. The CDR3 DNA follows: TGCGCCAGCAGCCCCCAAAAGGGGTATGGCTACACCTTC. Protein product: CASSPQKGYGYTF.

The CDR3 nucleotides read TGTGCCAGCAGCCCCCCAGGGGTTTCGACTAATGAAAAACTGTTTTTT. Its translation: CASSPPGVSTNEKLFF. The V and J genes are TRBV7-9 and TRBJ1-4; TRBD1 might be the D (6 bases). This CDR3 has 16 amino acids. Germline assignment: CDR1 SEHNR and CDR2 FQNEAQ (reference sequence). V was clipped by 5 bases and J by 2 bases, with 15 bases between them. The full variable domain, completed using reference TRBV7-9 and TRBJ1-4, is DTGVSQNPRHKITKRGQNVTFRCDPISEHNRLYWYRQTLGQGPEFLTYFQNEAQLEKSRLLSDRFSAERPKGSFSTLEIQRTEQGDSAMYLCASSPPGVSTNEKLFFGSGTQLSVL.

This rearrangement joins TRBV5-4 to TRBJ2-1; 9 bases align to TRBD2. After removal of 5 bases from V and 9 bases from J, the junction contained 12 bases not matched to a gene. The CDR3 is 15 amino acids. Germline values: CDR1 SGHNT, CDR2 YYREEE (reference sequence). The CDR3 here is CASRGERGARSEQFF. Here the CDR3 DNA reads TGTGCCAGCAGGGGGGAGCGGGGGGCCCGGAGTGAGCAGTTCTTC.

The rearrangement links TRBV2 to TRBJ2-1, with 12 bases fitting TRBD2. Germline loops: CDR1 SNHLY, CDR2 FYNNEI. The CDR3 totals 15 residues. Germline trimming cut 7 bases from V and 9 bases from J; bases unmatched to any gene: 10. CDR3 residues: CASTPTSGGPPEQFF. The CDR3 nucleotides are TGTGCCAGCACACCGACTAGCGGGGGCCCCCCTGAGCAGTTCTTC.

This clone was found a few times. The DNA for the CDR3 is TGTGCCAGCAGCTTTAGGGGCCCCAATGAGCAGTTCTTC. Its translation is CASSFRGPNEQFF. The rearrangement uses TRBV7-9 and TRBJ2-1, with D possibly matching TRBD1 (5 bases). This CDR3 comprises 13 residues. Between the trimmed V and J ends, which lost 3 bases and 6 bases, there was a span of 9 bases. Germline-derived CDR1 and CDR2 are SEHNR and FQNEAQ (reference sequence).